The sequence of this T cell receptor (beta chain) was determined in a study of regulatory T cells in long-lasting Graves disease. The time point denotes: newly diagnosed GD, antithyroid drugs for less than 3 months. Extracted PBMC RNA gave rise to the TCR library. The guidelines of the American Thyroid Association were the basis for diagnosing Graves' disease. An approximately 9-milliliter sample of peripheral blood was drawn into EDTA tubes. CDR3 length: 12 amino acids. V was trimmed by 0 bases and J by 2 bases, leaving 5 bases between them. Germline CDR1 and CDR2: GTSNPN and SVGIG (reference sequence). With iRepertoire HTBI primers and Arm-PCR of CDR3 regions, TCR beta libraries were built. TCRdb reprocessed the multiplex PCR reads with MiXCR, giving one entry per CDR3 protein. The sample consists of 500,000 or so distinct CDR3 sequences, about 16% of them appearing once. This clonotype was detected only a few times.

A further study also used this sample, focusing on T cells in Graves' hyperthyroidism and ophthalmopathy. That paper states: With a duration under 2 months, the hyperthyroidism was newly diagnosed in patients aged 18 to 65. Lactation, pregnancy, other autoimmune disease or uncontrolled infection excluded patients.

The genes are TRBV30 and TRBJ2-7; D is unresolved. Sequencing used peripheral blood mononuclear cells (PBMCs), obtained at new diagnosis, from a patient treated with antithyroid drugs. This sequence was found in a woman aged 40-60 years with Graves disease. This chain's CDR3 is CAWSVLAYEQYF. The CDR3 bases are TGTGCCTGGAGTGTACTGGCCTACGAGCAGTACTTC.